This T cell receptor (beta chain) was documented in a study of blood T cells in healthy people across ages. Worth noting for this clonotype: Its antigen is still unknown.

V gave up 4 bases and J gave up 8 bases, with 18 bases separating them. There are 15 residues in the CDR3. Germline CDR1 reads SGHRS; CDR2 reads YFSETQ. Study findings and constraints: Not knowing donor CMV status may have confounded expanded clonotype changes.

PCR was performed a second time for roughly 7 to 12 cycles using a sample-barcoded 5' primer and a J-beta primer mix. Every molecule of cDNA carried a tag from a template-switch adaptor with 12 random nucleotides. From the 5' RACE reads, TCRdb called clonotypes with MiXCR, one entry per CDR3 protein. The sample includes about 900,000 distinct CDR3 sequences, under 50% of them seen just once. Sample: blood. The chain employs TRBV5-1 and TRBJ1-4; the D gene is possibly TRBD1 (5 bases). This sequence was found in a man in his thirties or forties in good health. CDR3 bases: TGCGCCAGCAGCACCGGCGGGTCAGGGTGGGAAAAACTGTTTTTT. This gives the protein CASSTGGSGWEKLFF. The full variable domain, with the rest looked up from reference TRBV5-1 and TRBJ1-4, is KAGVTQTPRYLIKTRGQQVTLSCSPISGHRSVSWYQQTPGQGLQFLFEYFSETQRNKGNFPGRFSGRQFSNSRSEMNVSTLELGDSALYLCASSTGGSGWEKLFFGSGTQLSVL.